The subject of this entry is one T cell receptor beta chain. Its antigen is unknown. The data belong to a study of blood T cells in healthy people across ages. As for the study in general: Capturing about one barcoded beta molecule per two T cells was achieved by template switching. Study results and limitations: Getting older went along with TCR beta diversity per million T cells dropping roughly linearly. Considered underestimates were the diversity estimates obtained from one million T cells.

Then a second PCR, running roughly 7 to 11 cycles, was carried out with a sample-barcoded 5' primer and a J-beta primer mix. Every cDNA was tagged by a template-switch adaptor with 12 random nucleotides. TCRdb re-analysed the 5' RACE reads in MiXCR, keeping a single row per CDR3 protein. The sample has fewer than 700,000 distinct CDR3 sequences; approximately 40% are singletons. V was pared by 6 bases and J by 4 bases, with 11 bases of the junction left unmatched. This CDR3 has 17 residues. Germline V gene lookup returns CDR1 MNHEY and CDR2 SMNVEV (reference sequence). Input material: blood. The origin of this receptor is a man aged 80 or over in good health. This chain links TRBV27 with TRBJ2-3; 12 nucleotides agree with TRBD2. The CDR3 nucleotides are TGTGCCAGCAGCCACTACGCTAGCGGGAGGGGAGCAGATACGCAGTATTTT. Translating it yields CASSHYASGRGADTQYF.